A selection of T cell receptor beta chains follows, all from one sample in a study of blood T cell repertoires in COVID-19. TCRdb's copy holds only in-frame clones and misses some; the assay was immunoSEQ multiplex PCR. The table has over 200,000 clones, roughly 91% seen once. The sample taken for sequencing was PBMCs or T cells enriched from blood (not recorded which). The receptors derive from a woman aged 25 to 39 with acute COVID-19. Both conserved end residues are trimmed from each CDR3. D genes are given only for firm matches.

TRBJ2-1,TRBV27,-,ASSLTGPYNEQF
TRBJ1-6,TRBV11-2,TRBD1,ASSAPTGLFPSPLH
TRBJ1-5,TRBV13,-,ASSLGLDQPQH
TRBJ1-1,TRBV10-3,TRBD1,AINQRDRDTEAF
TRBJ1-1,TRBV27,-,ASSLFSRGRTEAF
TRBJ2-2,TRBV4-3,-,ATQATVGPNAGELF
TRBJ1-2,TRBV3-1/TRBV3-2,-,ASSQVVRLRYYGYT
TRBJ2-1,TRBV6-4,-,ASSPGGATLNNEQF
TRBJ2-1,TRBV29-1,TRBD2,SVSLAGSINEQF
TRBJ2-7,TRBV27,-,ASSFGQAGYEQY
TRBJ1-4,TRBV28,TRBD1,ASSSDRGWDEKLF
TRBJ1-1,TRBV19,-,ASSMVLGGTEAF
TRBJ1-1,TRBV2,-,ASTRSQGMTEAF
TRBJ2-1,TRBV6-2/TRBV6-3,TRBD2,ASSSWAGGPNEQF
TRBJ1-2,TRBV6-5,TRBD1,ATTPGTEGYT
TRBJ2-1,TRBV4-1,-,ASSHGTVDGGNEQF
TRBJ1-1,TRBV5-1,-,ASSLSVGGNTEAF
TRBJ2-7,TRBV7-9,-,ASSSTGNRYEQY
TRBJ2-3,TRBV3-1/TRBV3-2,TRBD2,ASSLDRAGTHTDTQY
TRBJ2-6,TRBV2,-,ASSDSSGSLSGANVLT
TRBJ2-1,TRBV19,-,ASSVSGGGLRGEQF
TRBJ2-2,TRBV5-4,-,ATLGGENTGELF
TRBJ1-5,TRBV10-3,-,AISGGAGDQPQH
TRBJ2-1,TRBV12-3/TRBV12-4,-,ASRSASEQF
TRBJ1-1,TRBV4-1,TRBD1,ASSHADRDTEAF
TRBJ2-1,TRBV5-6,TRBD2,ASSWRSGGFYNEQF
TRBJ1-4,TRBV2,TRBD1,ASRWDRVSTNEKLF
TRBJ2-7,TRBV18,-,ASSPGVSVVYEQY
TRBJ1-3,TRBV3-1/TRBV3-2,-,ASSQDVSGNTIY
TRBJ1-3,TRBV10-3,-,AITAGADGNTIY
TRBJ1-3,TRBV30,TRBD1,AWSALRDSYGNTIY
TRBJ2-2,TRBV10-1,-,ASSLRLTGELF
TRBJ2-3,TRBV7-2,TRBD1,ASRSQGYTQY
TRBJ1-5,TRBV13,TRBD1,ASRQGAGNQPQH
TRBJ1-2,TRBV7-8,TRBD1,ASSREQGEAYGYT
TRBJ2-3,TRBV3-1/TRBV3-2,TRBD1,ASSSSQDRAWAQY
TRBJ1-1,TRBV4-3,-,ASSQPGLRNTEAF
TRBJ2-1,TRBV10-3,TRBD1,AIKRQGVVNEQF
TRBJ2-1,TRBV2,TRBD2,ASSEGTSGGTAYNEQF
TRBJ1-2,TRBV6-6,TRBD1,ASSRGDREGGHGYT
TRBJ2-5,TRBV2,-,ASFGQAQETQY
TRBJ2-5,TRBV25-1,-,ACTYAGETQY
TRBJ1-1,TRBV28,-,ASSLRQSNTEAF
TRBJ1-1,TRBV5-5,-,ASSPDRNEAF
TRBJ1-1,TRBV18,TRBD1,ASSLGTGKNTEAF
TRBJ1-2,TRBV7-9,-,ASSSGDYT
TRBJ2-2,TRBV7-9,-,ASSNSNTGELF
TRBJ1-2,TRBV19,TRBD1,ASSFRTGEDGYT
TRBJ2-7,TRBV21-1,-,ASSKTGGSYEQY
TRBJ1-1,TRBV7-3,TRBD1,ASSPKTTGGNTEAF